This T cell receptor (beta chain) was found in a study of HIV-infected patients and healthy controls. The repertoire came from unfractionated whole blood and reflected all unsorted peripheral T cells. Enrolled donors were untreated HIV-infected adults about to begin antiretroviral therapy. This clonotype has a handful of counts. cDNA was made from approximately 0.55 ug RNA using alpha and beta constant primers. Each of the alpha and beta chains got its own library through chain-specific third strand synthesis with indices. TCRdb processed the 5' RACE reads anew with MiXCR; each CDR3 protein has one entry. Among about 6,000 distinct CDR3 sequences listed, around 9.6% were seen once. Germline-derived CDR1 and CDR2 are SGHKS and YYEKEE (reference sequence). The V gene lost 0 bases and the J gene lost 0 bases, with 4 bases spanning the gap. The CDR3 has 14 amino acids.

The rearrangement links TRBV5-5 to TRBJ1-5; D gene uncertain. The TCR originated in an adult with HIV infection. This specimen consisted of blood, obtained before antiretroviral therapy. CDR3 nucleotide sequence: TGTGCCAGCAGCTTGGGCCTTAGCAATCAGCCCCAGCATTTT. This gives the protein CASSLGLSNQPQHF.